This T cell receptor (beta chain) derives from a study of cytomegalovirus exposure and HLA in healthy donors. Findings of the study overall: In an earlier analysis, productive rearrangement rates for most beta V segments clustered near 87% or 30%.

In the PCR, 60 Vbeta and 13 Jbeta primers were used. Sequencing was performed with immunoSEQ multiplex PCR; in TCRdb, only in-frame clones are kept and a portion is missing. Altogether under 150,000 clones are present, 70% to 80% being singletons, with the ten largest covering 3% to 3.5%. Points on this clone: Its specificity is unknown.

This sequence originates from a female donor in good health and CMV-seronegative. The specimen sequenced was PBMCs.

CDR3 residues: CATSRAVGASHGYTF. CDR3 in DNA: TGTGCCACCAGCAGAGCGGTGGGGGCGTCTCATGGCTACACCTTC. The rearrangement links TRBV15 to TRBJ1-2, with a weak D call TRBD1 (6 bases). V was cut by 1 base and J by 6 bases, with 15 bases left in between. The CDR3 runs to 15 residues. Germline CDR1 and CDR2: LNHNV and YYDKDF (reference sequence).